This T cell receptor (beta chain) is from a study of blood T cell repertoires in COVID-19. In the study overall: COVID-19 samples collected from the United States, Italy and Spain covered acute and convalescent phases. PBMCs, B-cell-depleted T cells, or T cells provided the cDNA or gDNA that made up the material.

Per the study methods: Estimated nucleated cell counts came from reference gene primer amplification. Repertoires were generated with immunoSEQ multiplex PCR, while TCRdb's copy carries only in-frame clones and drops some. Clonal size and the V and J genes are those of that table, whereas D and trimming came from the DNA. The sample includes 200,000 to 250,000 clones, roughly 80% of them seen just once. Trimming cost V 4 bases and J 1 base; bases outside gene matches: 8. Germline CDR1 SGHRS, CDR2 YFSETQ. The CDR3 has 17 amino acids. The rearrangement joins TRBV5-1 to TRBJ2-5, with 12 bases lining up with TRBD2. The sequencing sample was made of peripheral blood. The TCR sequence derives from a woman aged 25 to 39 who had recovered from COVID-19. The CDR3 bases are TGCGCCAGCAGCGGAAAACTAGCGGGAGGACTCCAAGAGACCCAGTACTTC. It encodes CASSGKLAGGLQETQYF.